The clone carrying this T cell receptor (beta chain) was observed a handful of times. What it binds is unknown. The data are from a study of blood T cells in healthy people across ages. Using a J-beta primer mix together with a sample-barcoded 5' primer, a second PCR was run for roughly 7 to 11 cycles. TCRdb reprocessed the 5' RACE reads with MiXCR, giving one entry per CDR3 protein. The sample carries under 700,000 distinct CDR3 sequences, 24% recorded once. Trimming cost V 8 bases and J 3 bases, with 14 bases left between them. Per germline, CDR1 MNHEY and CDR2 SMNVEV (reference sequence). This CDR3 region has 13 residues. Findings and caveats of the study: Per million T cells, the diversity of TCR beta decreased roughly linearly as age advanced.

A further study also used this sample, focusing on T cells of mothers and their children.

The chain combines TRBV27 with TRBJ2-7; D remains unclear. Sequenced: blood. The sequence was obtained from a boy under 18 in good health. Here the CDR3 DNA reads TGTGCCAGCGCCTTGGTCCCCTACTACGAGCAGTACTTC. Its translation: CASALVPYYEQYF.